This TCR beta chain was sequenced in a study of cytomegalovirus exposure and HLA in healthy donors. Study-wide results and caveats: The study designated 160 or so TCR beta chains cytomegalovirus-associated.

The count of this clone is one. Its antigen is not known. CDR3 length: 16 residues. The germline V gene encodes CDR1 LNHDA and CDR2 SQIVND (reference sequence). Deletions cut 6 bases from V and 6 bases from J, with 22 bases between. This PCR relied on a set of 60 Vbeta primers and 13 Jbeta primers. The method was immunoSEQ multiplex PCR; TCRdb's version includes in-frame clones alone and lacks a portion of them. The table shows 250,000 to 350,000 clones, with just over 85% occurring only once. The V call is TRBV19, the J call TRBJ2-3; D may be TRBD1 (6 bases). This sequence was found in a man aged 40-50 years in good health and CMV-seropositive. Material: PBMCs. The CDR3 DNA follows: TGTGCCAGTAGCCTCTGGAGGACAGAAGCTTTGGATACGCAGTATTTT. Its protein product is CASSLWRTEALDTQYF.